This passage covers 29 T cell receptor beta chains from one sample sequenced in a study of human T cells and chemical hapten exposure. TCRdb ran MiXCR on the RACE reads and lists one entry per CDR3 protein. This sample has fewer than 85,000 distinct CDR3 sequences, with 10% found just once. Time point indicated: patch test 2, 6 weeks after DPC sensitization. Treatment specified: therapeutic diphenylcyclopropenone sensitization with weekly scalp DPC. The sample in question was whole blood, obtained in connection with sensitization to the hapten diphenylcyclopropenone (DPC). These TCRs come from a woman in her thirties with alopecia areata. Some clones in this sample may be carry-over from other donors' samples.

At least ten counts were recorded for this clonotype. The genes are TRBV14 and TRBJ1-5; D not resolved. This CDR3 has 13 amino acids. The V gene's germline CDR1 is SGHDN and CDR2 FVKESK. Trimming took off 3 bases at V and 6 bases at J, with 9 bases between the two ends. CDR3 in DNA: TGTGCCAGCAGCCACCCCTCGATTCAGCCCCAGCATTTT. It codes for CASSHPSIQPQHF.

This clonotype was seen only a few times. The chain joins TRBV7-8 to TRBJ2-3; D not resolved. CDR1 is SGHVS and CDR2 is FQNEAQ in the germline V gene. CDR3 size: 16 residues. V shed 2 bases and J shed 4 bases, with 16 bases lying between them. The CDR3 DNA reads TGTGCCAGCAGCTTAAAGGTGGTTACTGTTGCAGATACGCAGTATTTT. Protein product: CASSLKVVTVADTQYF.

The V and J genes are TRBV12-3 or TRBV12-4 and TRBJ2-1; the match to TRBD2 covers 8 bases. The CDR3 runs to 12 residues. The V gene end was trimmed by 2 bases and the J gene end by 12 bases; junction bases not matched to a gene: 3. The CDR3 DNA reads as TGTGCCAGCAGTTTAAGGCTAGCGGGGCAGTTCTTC. It translates to CASSLRLAGQFF.

This clonotype was counted ten times or more. The chain recombines TRBV20-1 with TRBJ1-1; D might be TRBD1 (5 bases). The CDR3 extends over 14 amino acids. Germline loops: CDR1 DFQATT, CDR2 SNEGSKA (reference sequence). Trimming cost V 6 bases and J 1 base, with 15 bases left between them. The CDR3 is CSAGERRQNTEAFF. In nucleotides, the CDR3 is TGCAGTGCGGGGGAGAGGAGACAGAACACTGAAGCTTTCTTT.

This sequence joins TRBV5-4 and TRBJ1-6, with TRBD1 matching 8 bases. J gave up 7 bases and V 4 bases, and 4 bases lay outside the gene matches. The V gene's germline CDR1 is SGHNT and CDR2 YYREEE (reference sequence). The CDR3 length is 14 residues. As DNA, the CDR3 is TGTGCCAGCAGCCCCAGGACAGGGAATTCACCCCTCCACTTT. This sequence encodes CASSPRTGNSPLHF.

This clonotype was counted at least ten times. J is TRBJ2-1 and V is TRBV20-1; 10 nucleotides agree with TRBD2. Trimming took 4 bases from V and 2 from J; bases not matched to a gene: 2. The CDR3 is made up of 14 amino acids. The germline gives CDR1 DFQATT, CDR2 SNEGSKA (reference sequence). CDR3 coding DNA: TGCAGTGCTACTCTAGCGGGAGCCTACAATGAGCAGTTCTTC. It translates to CSATLAGAYNEQFF.

This clonotype was observed at least ten times. V is TRBV5-1 and J is TRBJ2-1; 10 bases are shared with TRBD2. Per the germline V gene, CDR1 is SGHRS and CDR2 is YFSETQ. The CDR3 is 17 residues long. Trimming cost V 0 bases and J 6 bases; bases outside gene matches: 9. The CDR3 reads CASSLGDAGTSVNEQFF. CDR3 nucleotides: TGCGCCAGCAGCTTGGGGGATGCGGGGACTAGCGTCAATGAGCAGTTCTTC.

This clonotype was observed many times. The chain uses TRBV18 and TRBJ2-7, with D uncertain. From germline, CDR1 is KGHSH and CDR2 LQKENI. V was shortened by 3 bases and J by 2 bases, with 11 bases between the two germline ends. This CDR3 spans 14 amino acids. Here the CDR3 reads CASSPGTETYEQYF. Written as DNA, the CDR3 is TGTGCCAGCTCACCCGGCACGGAGACCTACGAGCAGTACTTC.

Many counts were recorded for this clonotype. The chain combines TRBV7-9 with TRBJ1-2, with D possibly matching TRBD1 (5 bases). The germline V gene has CDR1 SEHNR and CDR2 FQNEAQ (reference sequence). Trimming took off 1 base at V and 2 bases at J, with 17 bases between the two ends. This CDR3 region has 17 residues. The CDR3 DNA follows: TGTGCCAGCAGCTTAGGAAAAGCTGGGGCCTCCAACTATGGCTACACCTTC. Translation: CASSLGKAGASNYGYTF.

This chain joins TRBV11-2 and TRBJ1-4, with TRBD1 identical over 9 bases. The ends lost 0 bases at V and 7 bases at J; junction bases unmatched: 3. The CDR3 is made up of 15 amino acids. Per germline, CDR1 SGHAT and CDR2 FQNNGV. The CDR3 nucleotides read TGTGCCAGCAGCTTAGACTGGACAGGGGTTGAAAAACTGTTTTTT. Its protein product is CASSLDWTGVEKLFF.

This clonotype was counted only a few times. V is TRBV9 and J is TRBJ1-4; perhaps TRBD1 as D (5 bases). The CDR3 is 16 residues long. V was pared by 4 bases and J by 3 bases, with 16 bases between. CDR1 is SGDLS and CDR2 is YYNGEE in the germline V gene. The CDR3 here is CASSRDPLGANEKLFF. CDR3 sequence (DNA): TGTGCCAGCAGCCGAGACCCCCTAGGGGCTAATGAAAAACTGTTTTTT.

As concerns this clonotype: No conserved phenylalanine or tryptophan ends this CDR3, so it is likely a read error. The chain joins TRBV20-1 to TRBJ1-3, with 7 nucleotides matching TRBD1. V dropped 3 bases and J dropped 4; count of bases not matched to a gene: 3. The CDR3 totals 13 residues. CDR1 is DFQATT and CDR2 is SNEGSKA in the germline V gene (reference sequence). CDR3 nucleotides: TGCAGTGCTAGGACAGGGCCCGGAAACACCATATATCTT. Its protein is CSARTGPGNTIYL.

There are many counts of this clonotype. The chain has TRBV3-1 and TRBJ2-1; the D gene is possibly TRBD2 (6 bases). CDR3 size: 18 residues. Germline CDR1 is LGHDT and CDR2 is YNNKEL (reference sequence). Trimming cost V 5 bases and J 0 bases, with 20 bases left between them. The CDR3 nucleotides read TGTGCCAGCAGCGTCCGTGGGGGACTTTTGAGCTCCTACAATGAGCAGTTCTTC. This translates into CASSVRGGLLSSYNEQFF.

This clonotype appeared many times. The chain has TRBV24-1 and TRBJ2-1, with 7 bases that match TRBD2. The CDR3 is made up of 16 amino acids. V was pared by 2 bases and J by 8 bases, with 11 bases of the junction left unmatched. Looked up from germline, CDR1 is KGHDR and CDR2 is SFDVKD. This chain's CDR3 is CATSDSPSGPKDEQFF. The CDR3 DNA is TGTGCCACCAGTGATTCCCCTAGCGGACCCAAGGATGAGCAGTTCTTC.

This clonotype was counted only a few times. The rearrangement joins TRBV28 to TRBJ2-7; D uncertain. This CDR3 spans 14 amino acids. Germline values: CDR1 MDHEN, CDR2 SYDVKM. V lost 2 bases to trimming and J lost 3 bases, with 11 bases between them. CDR3 sequence: CASSLDSRVYEQYF. CDR3 sequence (DNA): TGTGCCAGCAGTTTAGACTCTCGCGTCTACGAGCAGTACTTC.

This clonotype has a count of ten or more. V is TRBV7-2 and J is TRBJ2-6; D unresolved. Germline CDR1 SGHTA, CDR2 FQGNSA. Trimming pared 1 base from V and 1 base from J, leaving 5 bases between. This CDR3 is built from 15 residues. The CDR3 sequence: CASSLEVSGANVLTF. As DNA, the CDR3 is TGTGCCAGCAGCTTAGAAGTATCTGGGGCCAACGTCCTGACTTTC. Drawing the rest from reference TRBV7-2 and TRBJ2-6, the complete variable domain is GAGVSQSPSNKVTEKGKDVELRCDPISGHTALYWYRQSLGQGLEFLIYFQGNSAPDKSGLPSDRFSAERTGGSVSTLTIQRTQQEDSAVYLCASSLEVSGANVLTFGAGSRLTVL.

This clonotype has a count of ten or more. The chain joins TRBV4-2 to TRBJ2-3; TRBD2 agrees at 12 bases. This CDR3 region has 17 residues. Germline CDR1 and CDR2: LGHNA and YNFKEQ. V shed 3 bases and J 0 bases; nucleotides not matched to a gene: 4. The CDR3 sequence is CASSQRTSGESTDTQYF. As DNA, the CDR3 is TGTGCCAGCAGCCAGAGGACTAGCGGGGAGAGCACAGATACGCAGTATTTT.

This clonotype was seen repeatedly, ten times or more. V gene TRBV11-2 combines with J gene TRBJ1-3; D gene unclear. The germline gives CDR1 SGHAT, CDR2 FQNNGV. V was trimmed by 2 bases and J by 0 bases, leaving 14 bases between them. CDR3 length: 17 residues. CDR3: CASSLTLDRFSGNTIYF. DNA for the CDR3: TGTGCCAGCAGCTTAACGTTGGACCGATTCTCTGGAAACACCATATATTTT.

Many counts were recorded for this clonotype. The chain employs TRBV6-4 and TRBJ2-7, with 9 bases identical to TRBD2. The V segment lost 7 bases and the J segment 2 bases; nucleotides outside the gene matches: 9. This CDR3 region has 15 residues. From germline, CDR1 is MRHNA and CDR2 SNTAGT. The CDR3, as DNA: TGTGCCAGCACTATGACCGGACTAGCGCCCTACGAGCAGTACTTC. Protein product: CASTMTGLAPYEQYF.

V and J are TRBV7-9 and TRBJ2-3, with D perhaps TRBD2 (5 bases). Per the germline V gene, CDR1 is SEHNR and CDR2 is FQNEAQ (reference sequence). V shed 5 bases and J shed 2 bases, with 17 bases lying between them. This CDR3 comprises 16 residues. For the CDR3, the DNA is TGTGCCAGCAGCCTCGGCAGACAAGACTACACAGATACGCAGTATTTT. Translating it yields CASSLGRQDYTDTQYF. Complete variable domain (other parts from reference TRBV7-9 and TRBJ2-3): DTGVSQNPRHKITKRGQNVTFRCDPISEHNRLYWYRQTLGQGPEFLTYFQNEAQLEKSRLLSDRFSAERPKGSFSTLEIQRTEQGDSAMYLCASSLGRQDYTDTQYFGPGTRLTVL.

Ten or more counts support this clonotype. The chain combines TRBV20-1 with TRBJ1-5, with 7 positions matching TRBD1. J gave up 2 bases and V 5 bases, and 9 bases lay outside the gene matches. This CDR3 is built from 15 residues. Germline V lookup: CDR1 DFQATT, CDR2 SNEGSKA (reference sequence). CDR3 sequence (DNA): TGCAGTGCTCCACCATCTGGGACAGGCAATCAGCCCCAGCATTTT. Translation gives CSAPPSGTGNQPQHF.

This rearrangement joins TRBV6-5 to TRBJ2-1; perhaps TRBD2 as D (7 bases). V was clipped by 6 bases and J by 5 bases, with 17 bases between them. In germline, CDR1 is MNHEY, CDR2 SVGAGI. The CDR3 runs to 15 residues. CDR3 protein: CASSRGGARHNEQFF. The CDR3 DNA sequence: TGTGCCAGCAGCCGTGGGGGGGCTCGACACAATGAGCAGTTCTTC.

About this clonotype: This may arise from a read error, as a much more abundant clone is one base away. The gene calls are TRBV28 and TRBJ2-7, with TRBD1 as a possible D gene (6 bases). Trimming left V 4 bases short and J 2 bases short, with 12 bases between. The CDR3 runs 14 residues. Looked up from germline, CDR1 is MDHEN and CDR2 is SYDVKM. The CDR3 spells CASSSRQEPYEQYF. The CDR3 region has the DNA TGTGCCAGCAGTTCCCGACAGGAGCCCTACGAGCAGTACTTC.

This clonotype was counted a few times. V gene TRBV28 combines with J gene TRBJ2-2; the match to TRBD1 covers 7 bases. V shed 2 bases and J 4 bases; nucleotides not matched to a gene: 4. Germline CDR1 reads MDHEN; CDR2 reads SYDVKM. The CDR3 totals 15 residues. The CDR3 DNA sequence: TGTGCCAGCAGTTTACAGGGACAGCTCACCGGGGAGCTGTTTTTT. It is translated as CASSLQGQLTGELFF.

The chain combines TRBV29-1 with TRBJ2-1, with a weak D call TRBD2 (6 bases). CDR3 length: 10 amino acids. Trimming left V 6 bases short and J 7 bases short, with 7 bases between. Germline-derived CDR1 and CDR2 are SQVTM and ANQGSEA. CDR3 amino acids: CSVLANEQFF. As DNA, the CDR3 is TGCAGCGTCCTAGCGAATGAGCAGTTCTTC.

This clonotype has ten or more counts. The rearrangement links TRBV18 to TRBJ2-7; 7 positions agree with TRBD1. This CDR3 has 14 residues. Germline V CDR1 and CDR2: KGHSH, LQKENI. The V and J ends lost 3 bases and 1 base, in that order; junction bases with no gene match: 3. CDR3 protein: CASSPGTASYEQYF. The CDR3 nucleotides read TGTGCCAGCTCACCCGGGACAGCTTCCTACGAGCAGTACTTC. Together with reference TRBV18 and TRBJ2-7, the CDR3 gives the full variable domain: NAGVMQNPRHLVRRRGQEARLRCSPMKGHSHVYWYRQLPEEGLKFMVYLQKENIIDESGMPKERFSAEFPKEGPSILRIQQVVRGDSAAYFCASSPGTASYEQYFGPGTRLTVT.

V and J are TRBV6-5 and TRBJ2-2, with D unresolved. V was pared by 7 bases and J by 0 bases, with 9 bases between. CDR1 and CDR2 (germline): MNHEY, SVGAGI. The CDR3 sequence is 14 residues long. CDR3 region: CASTYNPNTGELFF. The CDR3 bases are TGTGCCAGCACCTACAACCCGAACACCGGGGAGCTGTTTTTT.

As regards this clonotype: Being one base from a much bigger clone, this may be a read error. A read error is likely, as this CDR3 ends without the conserved phenylalanine or tryptophan. CDR3 DNA: TGCGCCAGCAGCCAAGATCTGGGGTCAACTAATGAAAAACTGTTTTCT. Protein: CASSQDLGSTNEKLFS. This rearrangement joins TRBV4-3 to TRBJ1-4; D is uncertain. The V gene's germline CDR1 is LGHNA and CDR2 YSLEER. Trimming stripped 0 bases from V and 0 bases from J, with 8 bases between. The length of the CDR3 is 16 residues.

This clonotype came up many times. The chain carries TRBV10-3 and TRBJ1-5, with D possibly being TRBD1 (6 bases). CDR1 is ENHRY, CDR2 SYGVKD, per germline. Trimming stripped 0 bases from V and 6 bases from J, with 9 bases between. This CDR3 has 14 amino acids. CDR3: CAISESTGFQPQHF. In DNA form, the CDR3 reads TGTGCCATCAGTGAGTCTACAGGGTTTCAGCCCCAGCATTTT.